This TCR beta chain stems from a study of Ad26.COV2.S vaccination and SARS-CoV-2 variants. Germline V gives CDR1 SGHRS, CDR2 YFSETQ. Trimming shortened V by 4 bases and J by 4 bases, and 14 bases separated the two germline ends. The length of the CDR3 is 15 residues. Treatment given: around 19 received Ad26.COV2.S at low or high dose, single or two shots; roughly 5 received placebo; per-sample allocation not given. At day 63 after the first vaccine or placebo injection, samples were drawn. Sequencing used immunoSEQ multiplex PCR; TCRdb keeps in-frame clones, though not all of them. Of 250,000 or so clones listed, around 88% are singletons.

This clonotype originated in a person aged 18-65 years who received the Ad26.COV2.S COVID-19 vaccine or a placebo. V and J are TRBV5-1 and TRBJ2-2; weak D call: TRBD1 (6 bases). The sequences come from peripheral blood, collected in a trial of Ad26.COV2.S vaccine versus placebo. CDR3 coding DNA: TGCGCCAGCAGCCCTCGGACAGAAGGCACCGGGGAGCTGTTTTTT. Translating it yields CASSPRTEGTGELFF.